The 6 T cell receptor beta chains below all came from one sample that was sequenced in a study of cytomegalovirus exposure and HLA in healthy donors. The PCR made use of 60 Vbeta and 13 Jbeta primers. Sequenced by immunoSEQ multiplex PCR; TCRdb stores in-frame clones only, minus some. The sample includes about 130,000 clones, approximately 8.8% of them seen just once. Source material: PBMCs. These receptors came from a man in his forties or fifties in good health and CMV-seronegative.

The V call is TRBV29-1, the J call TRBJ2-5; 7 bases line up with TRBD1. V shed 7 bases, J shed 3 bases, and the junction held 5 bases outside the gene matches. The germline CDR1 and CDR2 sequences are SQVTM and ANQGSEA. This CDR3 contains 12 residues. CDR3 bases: TGCAGCGGTCATACAGGGGAAGAGACCCAGTACTTC. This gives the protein CSGHTGEETQYF.

CDR3 region: CASSNQGRDTEAFF. The CDR3 DNA reads TGTGCCAGTAGTAATCAGGGTCGGGACACTGAAGCTTTCTTT. The rearrangement links TRBV19 to TRBJ1-1; tentatively, D is TRBD1 (5 bases). The ends were cut back, 4 bases at V and 3 bases at J, with 12 bases in the middle. The germline V gene has CDR1 LNHDA and CDR2 SQIVND (reference sequence). The CDR3 loop spans 14 amino acids.

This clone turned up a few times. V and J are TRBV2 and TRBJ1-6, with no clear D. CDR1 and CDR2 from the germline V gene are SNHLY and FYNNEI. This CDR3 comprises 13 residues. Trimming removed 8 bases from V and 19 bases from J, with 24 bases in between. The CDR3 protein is CASSRESHSPGHF. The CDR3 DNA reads TGTGCCAGCTCCCGGGAAAGCCACTCTCCGGGGCACTTT. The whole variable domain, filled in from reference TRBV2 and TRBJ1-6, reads EPEVTQTPSHQVTQMGQEVILRCVPISNHLYFYWYRQILGQKVEFLVSFYNNEISEKSEIFDDQFSVERPDGSNFTLKIRSTKLEDSAMYFCASSRESHSPGHFGNGTRLTVT.

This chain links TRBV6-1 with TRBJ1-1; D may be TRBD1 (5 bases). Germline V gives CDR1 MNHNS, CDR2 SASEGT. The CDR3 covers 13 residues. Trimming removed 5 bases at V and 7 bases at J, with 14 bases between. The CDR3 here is CASSTRQQGEAFF. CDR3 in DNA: TGTGCCAGCAGTACCCGACAGCAGGGTGAAGCTTTCTTT.

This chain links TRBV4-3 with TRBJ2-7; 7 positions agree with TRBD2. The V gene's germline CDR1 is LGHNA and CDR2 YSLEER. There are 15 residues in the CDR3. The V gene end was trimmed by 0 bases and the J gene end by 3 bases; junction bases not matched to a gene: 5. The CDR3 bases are TGCGCCAGCAGCCAAGATCCTAGCGGTCTCTACGAGCAGTACTTC. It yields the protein CASSQDPSGLYEQYF.

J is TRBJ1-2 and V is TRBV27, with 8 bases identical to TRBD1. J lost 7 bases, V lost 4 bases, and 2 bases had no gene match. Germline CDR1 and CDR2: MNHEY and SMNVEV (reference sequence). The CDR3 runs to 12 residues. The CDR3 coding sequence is TGTGCCAGCAGTTCGACAGGGGCTGGCTACACCTTC. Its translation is CASSSTGAGYTF.